What follows are 2 T cell receptor beta chains derived from one specimen sequenced in a study of OX40 agonist ivuxolimab in advanced cancers. Libraries were made using the immunoSEQ multiplex PCR assay. TCRdb mirrors the immuneACCESS table, restricted to in-frame sequences. Some clones are absent from its copies; in checked studies, under half trace to an unresolved V gene, and the reason for the others is unknown. The sample table shows 25,000 to 35,000 clones, and 70% to 90% are seen once. The biggest ten clones account for roughly 40% of the sample. The specimen was CD4+ or CD8+ T cells sorted from blood, collected in a trial of the OX40 agonist ivuxolimab. The receptors originated from an adult with an advanced solid tumor such as melanoma, head and neck, liver or kidney cancer.

This chain uses TRBV10-1 with TRBJ1-4, with D possibly TRBD1 on 5 matching bases. Trimming removed 9 bases at V and 8 bases at J, with 16 bases between. Germline V gives CDR1 WNHNN, CDR2 SYGVQD (reference sequence). The CDR3 is made up of 13 amino acids. CDR3 sequence: CASNRDPGEKLFF. Here the CDR3 DNA reads TGCGCCAGTAACCGGGACCCGGGGGAAAAACTGTTTTTT.

The chain uses TRBV7-6 and TRBJ2-7; D is tentatively TRBD1 or TRBD2 (5 bases each). Between the trimmed V and J ends, which lost 5 bases and 6 bases, there was a span of 11 bases. Germline CDR1 reads SGHVS; CDR2 reads FNYEAQ. The CDR3 contains 12 residues. The CDR3 sequence: CASSPQGVEQYF. CDR3 coding DNA: TGTGCCAGCAGCCCGCAGGGAGTCGAGCAGTACTTC.